The 15 T cell receptor beta chains below were found in one sample sequenced in a study of blood T cells in healthy people across ages. A second PCR of 7 to 11 cycles used a sample-barcoded 5' primer and a J-beta primer mix. Each CDR3 protein is one row after TCRdb ran MiXCR on the 5' RACE reads. The table includes fewer than 1 million distinct CDR3 sequences, 40% to 50% detected once. The specimen was blood. The receptors were gathered from a man between 60 and 70 years old in good health.

V gene TRBV30 combines with J gene TRBJ1-2; D gene unclear. The CDR3 is 11 amino acids. Between the trimmed V and J ends, which lost 4 bases and 2 bases, there was a span of 5 bases. Germline V gives CDR1 GTSNPN, CDR2 SVGIG (reference sequence). The chain's CDR3 is CAWNKNYGYTF. CDR3 nucleotides: TGTGCCTGGAACAAGAACTATGGCTACACCTTC.

The rearrangement joins TRBV11-3 to TRBJ2-7; D is ambiguous. Trimming took 2 bases from V and 7 from J, leaving 21 bases between them. Germline V CDR1 and CDR2: SGHNT, YENEEA. The CDR3 loop spans 16 amino acids. The CDR3 bases are TGTGCCAGCAGCTTACTTGCGAATCCCTCCTACAATGAGCAGTACTTC. This encodes CASSLLANPSYNEQYF.

Only a few counts were recorded for this clonotype. This rearrangement joins TRBV20-1 to TRBJ2-1, with 10 bases lining up with TRBD2. The CDR3 sequence is 15 residues long. Germline CDR1 is DFQATT and CDR2 is SNEGSKA (reference sequence). V lost 3 bases to trimming and J lost 3 bases; unmatched junction nucleotides: 5. The CDR3 reads CSARSSGGHYNEQFF. As DNA, the CDR3 is TGCAGTGCTAGGAGTAGCGGGGGGCACTACAATGAGCAGTTCTTC.

This clonotype has just a few counts. This chain joins TRBV5-5 and TRBJ1-4, with D perhaps TRBD1 (5 bases). The CDR3 covers 17 residues. Germline CDR1 SGHKS, CDR2 YYEKEE (reference sequence). Deletions cut 3 bases from V and 5 bases from J, with 20 bases between. This chain's CDR3 is CASSSMGIWGGNEKLFF. The CDR3 nucleotides are TGTGCCAGCAGCTCGATGGGGATCTGGGGGGGGAATGAAAAACTGTTTTTT.

J is TRBJ2-7 and V is TRBV3-1; 9 bases line up with TRBD1. CDR3 length: 16 amino acids. J lost 7 bases, V lost 5 bases, and 15 bases had no gene match. Per the germline V gene, CDR1 is LGHDT and CDR2 is YNNKEL (reference sequence). The CDR3 DNA follows: TGTGCCAGCAGCAGCCGGGACAGGGTATCTTACAATGAGCAGTACTTC. This codes for CASSSRDRVSYNEQYF.

This clonotype was counted between two and nine times. The J gene is TRBJ2-7, the V gene TRBV11-2; 7 bases are shared with TRBD1. Per the germline V gene, CDR1 is SGHAT and CDR2 is FQNNGV. V lost 5 bases to trimming and J lost 7 bases; unmatched junction nucleotides: 17. The CDR3 length is 16 residues. CDR3 nucleotide sequence: TGTGCCAGCAGCACCCTCTCGGGACAGCCTTTTGATGAGCAGTACTTC. This translates into CASSTLSGQPFDEQYF.

The rearrangement joins TRBV11-2 to TRBJ2-1; 10 bases are a match to TRBD2. The CDR3 covers 15 residues. Trimming at V came to 5 bases and at J to 2 bases, leaving 3 bases not matched to a gene. The germline V gene has CDR1 SGHAT and CDR2 FQNNGV. In DNA, the CDR3 is TGTGCCAGCAGCGACACTAGCGGGGCCTACAATGAGCAGTTCTTC. Its translation is CASSDTSGAYNEQFF.

This clonotype has at least ten counts. V usage is TRBV4-1 and J usage is TRBJ2-5; 7 bases agree with TRBD1. The ends lost 4 bases at V and 5 bases at J; junction bases unmatched: 16. From germline, CDR1 is MGHRA and CDR2 YSYEKL. There are 17 residues in the CDR3. In DNA form, the CDR3 reads TGCGCCAGCAGCCTTACCCTGGGACAGACCCCTGATGAGACCCAGTACTTC. Protein: CASSLTLGQTPDETQYF.

The chain joins TRBV6-2 or TRBV6-3 to TRBJ2-6; no definite D call. Germline lookup yields CDR1 MNHEY and CDR2 SVGEGT. The V end was cut by 2 bases, the J end by 0 bases, with 11 bases between. The CDR3 is made up of 17 amino acids. The CDR3 DNA follows: TGTGCCAGCAGTTACGGGGTAGGACCCTCTGGGGCCAACGTCCTGACTTTC. Translating gives CASSYGVGPSGANVLTF.

Concerning this clonotype itself: Mismatch with germline at one junction end may stem from a read error. The rearrangement joins TRBV6-5 to TRBJ1-4; possible D gene TRBD1, 5 bases. The CDR3 is made up of 15 amino acids. Germline V gives CDR1 MNHEY, CDR2 SVGAGI. CDR3 in amino acids: CASSPGEQDLEKLFF. Here the CDR3 DNA reads TGTGCCAGCAGTCCCGGAGAACAGGACCTTGAAAAGCTGTTTTTT.

This clonotype was seen more than once but under ten times. The V call is TRBV5-5, the J call TRBJ2-2, with TRBD1 identical over 8 bases. The germline gives CDR1 SGHKS, CDR2 YYEKEE (reference sequence). V dropped 7 bases and J dropped 1; count of bases not matched to a gene: 6. CDR3 length: 15 amino acids. CDR3 loop: CASHPGTGNTGELFF. The CDR3 DNA reads TGTGCCAGCCACCCCGGGACAGGGAACACCGGGGAGCTGTTTTTT. The whole variable domain, remainder taken from reference TRBV5-5 and TRBJ2-2, is DAGVTQSPTHLIKTRGQQVTLRCSPISGHKSVSWYQQVLGQGPQFIFQYYEKEERGRGNFPDRFSARQFPNYSSELNVNALLLGDSALYLCASHPGTGNTGELFFGEGSRLTVL.

The chain combines TRBV12-3 or TRBV12-4 with TRBJ2-7; no clear D gene. V lost 5 bases, J lost 2 bases, and 13 bases lay in between. The CDR3 runs 14 residues. The CDR3 sequence: CASSVDLPPYEQYF. The CDR3 DNA reads as TGTGCCAGCAGTGTAGATCTCCCTCCCTACGAGCAGTACTTC.

The rearrangement joins TRBV6-1 to TRBJ1-2; D unresolved. The germline V gene encodes CDR1 MNHNS and CDR2 SASEGT. The CDR3 sequence is 16 residues long. Between the trimmed V and J ends, which lost 2 bases and 0 bases, there was a span of 13 bases. For the CDR3, the DNA is TGTGCCAGCAGTGAATCTTACGGTATCACTAACTATGGCTACACCTTC. This translates into CASSESYGITNYGYTF.

J is TRBJ2-7 and V is TRBV15; no clear D gene. From germline, CDR1 is LNHNV and CDR2 YYDKDF (reference sequence). V lost 5 bases, J lost 7 bases, and 18 bases lay in between. This CDR3 region has 14 residues. The CDR3: CATSGRSQKYEQYF. The DNA for the CDR3 is TGTGCCACCAGCGGAAGAAGCCAAAAATATGAGCAGTACTTC.

In its sample, this clonotype was seen many times. V is TRBV7-2 and J is TRBJ2-5; 9 bases are a match to TRBD1. With V trimmed by 0 bases and J by 7 bases, 15 bases remained unmatched. CDR1 SGHTA and CDR2 FQGNSA come from the germline V gene. The length of the CDR3 is 18 residues. CDR3 sequence (DNA): TGTGCCAGCAGCTTAGCGGATTACGGACAGGGGCCTGGCGGGACCCAGTACTTC. Protein sequence: CASSLADYGQGPGGTQYF.